Following are 29 T cell receptor beta chains from one sample sequenced in a study of T cell repertoires in cytomegalovirus infection. TCRdb reanalysed the reads using MiXCR and keeps one entry per CDR3 protein. The sample yields roughly 46,000 distinct CDR3 sequences, about 20% seen once. No cognate antigen is known for these TCRs. The sample taken for sequencing was PBMCs, sequenced either directly or after in vitro stimulation (not recorded which). The receptors shown here come from a human donor in good health (CMV status not recorded). Some clones in this sample may be carry-over from other donors' samples.

This clonotype was seen repeatedly, ten times or more. The chain is built from TRBV7-7 and TRBJ2-2, with 8 bases identical to TRBD1. This CDR3 contains 13 residues. Losses at the gene ends were 10 bases for V and 5 bases for J; bases not matched to a gene: 6. CDR1 SSHAT and CDR2 FNYEAQ come from the germline V gene (reference sequence). Here the CDR3 DNA reads TGTGCCACATGGGACAGGAAAACCGGGGAGCTGTTTTTT. Translating it yields CATWDRKTGELFF.

This chain links TRBV6-6 with TRBJ1-1; no clear D. Germline-derived CDR1 and CDR2 are MNHNY and SVGAGI (reference sequence). This CDR3 is 14 amino acids long. V lost 2 bases and J 3 bases, leaving 10 bases between the germline ends. CDR3 region: CASSYPPEYTEAFF. CDR3 nucleotide sequence: TGTGCCAGCAGTTACCCTCCCGAGTACACTGAAGCTTTCTTT.

This clonotype has just a few counts. J is TRBJ1-1 and V is TRBV7-9; 8 bases match TRBD1. Germline trimming cut 1 base from V and 0 bases from J; bases unmatched to any gene: 4. CDR3 length: 16 amino acids. The V gene's germline CDR1 is SEHNR and CDR2 FQNEAQ (reference sequence). CDR3 sequence: CASSLVGQGMNTEAFF. CDR3 nucleotide sequence: TGTGCCAGCAGCTTAGTCGGACAGGGCATGAACACTGAAGCTTTCTTT.

This clonotype was seen more than once but under ten times. The chain employs TRBV28 and TRBJ1-3; no definite D call. The germline V gene encodes CDR1 MDHEN and CDR2 SYDVKM. Trimming stripped 3 bases from V and 0 bases from J, with 12 bases between. This CDR3 has 16 residues. CDR3 region: CASSFSASSSGNTIYF. The CDR3 coding sequence is TGTGCCAGCAGTTTCTCGGCGTCGAGCTCTGGAAACACCATATATTTT.

This clonotype was counted many times. Here the CDR3 reads CASSDGGGPYEQYF. In DNA, the CDR3 is TGTGCCAGCAGCGACGGGGGGGGCCCCTACGAGCAGTACTTC. The V call is TRBV7-2, the J call TRBJ2-7; 8 bases are a match to TRBD2. V was pared by 5 bases and J by 2 bases, with 5 bases of the junction left unmatched. The CDR3 loop spans 14 amino acids. Germline CDR1 is SGHTA and CDR2 is FQGNSA.

This clonotype has a handful of counts. The chain combines TRBV6-2 or TRBV6-3 with TRBJ2-1, with D possibly TRBD2 on 5 matching bases. This CDR3 is 13 amino acids long. The germline gives CDR1 MNHEY, CDR2 SVGEGT. The V end lost 8 bases, the J end lost 9 bases, and 17 bases lay between the germline ends. CDR3 bases: TGTGCCAGCGCCCTTAGAGGGTGGGGTGAGCAGTTCTTC. This encodes CASALRGWGEQFF.

By proportion, this clonotype is medium-sized. The V gene is TRBV6-5, the J gene TRBJ1-5; no clear D. The CDR3 length is 14 residues. Germline V CDR1 and CDR2: MNHEY, SVGAGI. Deletions cut 8 bases from V and 0 bases from J, with 11 bases between. CDR3 DNA sequence: TGTGCCAGCGGAATCGATCATAGCAATCAGCCCCAGCATTTT. It translates to CASGIDHSNQPQHF.

This clonotype has only a few counts. The chain has TRBV3-1 and TRBJ1-2, with D unclear. Between the trimmed V and J ends, which lost 1 base and 4 bases, there was a span of 7 bases. Per the germline V gene, CDR1 is LGHDT and CDR2 is YNNKEL (reference sequence). This CDR3 is built from 13 residues. CDR3 sequence reads: CASSQVALYGYTF. Here the CDR3 DNA reads TGTGCCAGCAGCCAAGTCGCCCTCTATGGCTACACCTTC.

This clonotype occurred a few times. The gene calls are TRBV4-2 and TRBJ2-7, with TRBD1 matching 9 bases. This CDR3 contains 15 residues. From germline, CDR1 is LGHNA and CDR2 YNFKEQ. Trimming removed 0 bases from V and 4 bases from J; junction bases left unmatched: 4. The CDR3 nucleotides are TGTGCCAGCAGCCAAGAAGGACAGGGGTGGTACGAGCAGTACTTC. Its translation: CASSQEGQGWYEQYF.

This clonotype appeared many times. V usage is TRBV27 and J usage is TRBJ2-5; D is unclear. The germline V gene has CDR1 MNHEY and CDR2 SMNVEV (reference sequence). The length of the CDR3 is 13 residues. Between the trimmed V and J ends, which lost 3 bases and 5 bases, there was a span of 10 bases. CDR3 DNA: TGTGCCAGCAGTTTGGTCTGGCGGGAGACCCAGTACTTC. This gives the protein CASSLVWRETQYF.

This clonotype was seen at least ten times. This rearrangement joins TRBV27 to TRBJ2-1; tentatively, D is TRBD2 (6 bases). Germline V gives CDR1 MNHEY, CDR2 SMNVEV (reference sequence). Trimming removed 7 bases from V and 7 bases from J, with 14 bases in between. The CDR3 extends over 13 amino acids. CDR3 sequence: CASTSWRENEQFF. CDR3 bases: TGTGCCAGCACCTCTTGGAGGGAGAATGAGCAGTTCTTC.

This clonotype came up many times. The chain combines TRBV7-2 with TRBJ1-1; TRBD1 is a possible D gene (5 bases). The CDR3 has 12 amino acids. The germline CDR1 and CDR2 sequences are SGHTA and FQGNSA. V lost 5 bases and J lost 8, with 12 bases in between. In DNA form, the CDR3 reads TGTGCCAGCAGCCGGGACGGGCGGGAAGCTTTCTTT. Amino acids: CASSRDGREAFF.

This clonotype has more than one count but fewer than ten. The genes are TRBV6-1 and TRBJ1-6, with TRBD1 identical over 7 bases. The V and J ends lost 7 bases and 0 bases, in that order; junction bases with no gene match: 6. Germline assignment: CDR1 MNHNS and CDR2 SASEGT. CDR3 length: 16 amino acids. DNA of the CDR3: TGTGCCAGCATGGTAGGGGGCTACTCCTATAATTCACCCCTCCACTTT. It translates to CASMVGGYSYNSPLHF.

This chain joins TRBV3-1 and TRBJ2-2; 8 positions agree with TRBD2. V trimming: 3 bases; J trimming: 7 bases; junction bases outside the gene matches: 10. This CDR3 has 16 residues. Germline V gives CDR1 LGHDT, CDR2 YNNKEL (reference sequence). The CDR3 spells CASSHLRGGWIGELFF. The CDR3 nucleotides read TGTGCCAGCAGCCATTTACGGGGGGGCTGGATCGGGGAGCTGTTTTTT.

V usage is TRBV4-1 and J usage is TRBJ1-2; perhaps TRBD1 as D (5 bases). Germline V gene data show CDR1 as MGHRA and CDR2 as YSYEKL. The CDR3 spans 16 residues. Trimming stripped 1 base from V and 3 bases from J, with 15 bases between. CDR3 sequence (DNA): TGCGCCAGCAGCCAAGCTGACGGGGCCTTTGACTATGGCTACACCTTC. Protein sequence: CASSQADGAFDYGYTF.

V gene TRBV6-1 combines with J gene TRBJ2-7, with D perhaps matching TRBD2 (6 bases). V was trimmed by 6 bases and J by 1 base, leaving 13 bases between them. Germline V CDR1 and CDR2: MNHNS, SASEGT. This CDR3 has 14 residues. As DNA, the CDR3 is TGTGCCAGCAGAGGGATGAGCGGGTCCTACGAGCAGTACTTC. This gives the protein CASRGMSGSYEQYF.

The chain is built from TRBV12-3 or TRBV12-4 and TRBJ2-3; D not certain. The V gene lost 5 bases and the J gene lost 4 bases, with 4 bases spanning the gap. The CDR3 covers 11 residues. CDR3 nucleotide sequence: TGTGCCAGCAGTACGGCAGATACGCAGTATTTT. This translates into CASSTADTQYF.

As to this clonotype: A much larger clone lies one base from this, so it may be a read error. The rearrangement uses TRBV7-2 and TRBJ2-7, with no clear D. V lost 4 bases to trimming and J lost 2 bases, with 12 bases between them. There are 14 residues in the CDR3. Germline V gene lookup returns CDR1 SGHTA and CDR2 FQGNSA. CDR3 protein: CASSSPSDPYEQYF. CDR3 bases: TGTGCCAGCAGCTCCCCGTCAGACCCCTACGAGCAGTACTTC.

This clonotype was seen only a few times. The V and J genes are TRBV18 and TRBJ1-2, with 7 bases matching TRBD1. The CDR3 contains 16 residues. J lost 0 bases, V lost 4 bases, and 8 bases had no gene match. Germline lookup yields CDR1 KGHSH and CDR2 LQKENI. The CDR3 region has the DNA TGTGCCAGCTCACTAGCCGGGACAGAGTCTAACTATGGCTACACCTTC. Translating gives CASSLAGTESNYGYTF.

The table lists this clonotype with many counts. The genes are TRBV12-3 or TRBV12-4 and TRBJ1-5; D remains unclear. This CDR3 is built from 15 residues. V was clipped by 5 bases and J by 0 bases, with 11 bases between them. CDR3 in amino acids: CASSPDGDSNQPQHF. The DNA for the CDR3 is TGTGCCAGCAGTCCAGATGGGGATAGCAATCAGCCCCAGCATTTT.

In its sample, this clonotype was seen many times. The CDR3 loop is CASSFPGDLYF. The CDR3 DNA follows: TGTGCCAGCAGTTTCCCGGGAGACCTATATTTT. The chain is built from TRBV12-3 or TRBV12-4 and TRBJ1-3; no clear D gene. Trimming took off 3 bases at V and 14 bases at J, with 11 bases between the two ends. CDR3 length: 11 residues.

The rearrangement joins TRBV11-3 to TRBJ1-5, with unresolved D. The CDR3 spans 13 residues. CDR1 is SGHNT and CDR2 is YENEEA in the germline V gene. The V end was cut by 2 bases, the J end by 3 bases, with 5 bases between. The CDR3 region is CASSLFHNQPQHF. Here the CDR3 DNA reads TGTGCCAGCAGCTTATTTCACAATCAGCCCCAGCATTTT.

This clonotype was counted between two and nine times. The chain employs TRBV5-1 and TRBJ2-7; D ambiguous. Between the trimmed V and J ends, which lost 4 bases and 0 bases, there was a span of 14 bases. This CDR3 region has 15 residues. Germline CDR1 reads SGHRS; CDR2 reads YFSETQ. This CDR3 reads CASSQTVSPSYEQYF. CDR3 in DNA: TGCGCCAGCAGCCAGACCGTATCCCCCTCCTACGAGCAGTACTTC.

The sample holds a few counts of this clonotype. The J gene is TRBJ2-7, the V gene TRBV11-2; a possible D gene is TRBD1 (5 bases). The CDR3 is 14 residues long. The germline CDR1 and CDR2 sequences are SGHAT and FQNNGV. Trimming pared 2 bases from V and 3 bases from J, leaving 11 bases between. In DNA form, the CDR3 reads TGTGCCAGCAGCTTAATGACAGACATCTACGAGCAGTACTTC. Translating gives CASSLMTDIYEQYF.

The chain uses TRBV30 and TRBJ1-1, with TRBD1 matching 9 bases. There are 15 residues in the CDR3. CDR1 is GTSNPN, CDR2 SVGIG, per germline (reference sequence). The V segment lost 0 bases and the J segment 3 bases; nucleotides outside the gene matches: 5. The CDR3 bases are TGTGCCTGGAGTGTAGGGACAGGGTATCACACTGAAGCTTTCTTT. Translated, it gives CAWSVGTGYHTEAFF.

The CDR3 region is CASSFGSGPLNEQFF. CDR3 DNA sequence: TGTGCCAGCAGCTTCGGGAGCGGTCCTCTCAATGAGCAGTTCTTC. The rearrangement uses TRBV11-2 and TRBJ2-1, with D possibly matching TRBD2 (6 bases). Trimming left V 3 bases short and J 6 bases short, with 15 bases between. Looked up from germline, CDR1 is SGHAT and CDR2 is FQNNGV. CDR3 length: 15 amino acids.

This chain uses TRBV11-3 with TRBJ2-7; no firm D call. The CDR3 consists of 14 residues. Germline CDR1 and CDR2: SGHNT and YENEEA. Trimming pared 0 bases from V and 2 bases from J, leaving 8 bases between. DNA of the CDR3: TGTGCCAGCAGCTTAGAAAATGGGGCCTACGAGCAGTACTTC. Protein: CASSLENGAYEQYF.

In this sample, this clonotype turned up many times. The J gene is TRBJ1-6, the V gene TRBV7-9; a possible D gene is TRBD1 (5 bases). The CDR3 is 14 amino acids. The germline CDR1 and CDR2 sequences are SEHNR and FQNEAQ (reference sequence). Trimming removed 5 bases at V and 9 bases at J, with 14 bases between. CDR3 region: CASSPGAHVSPLHF. DNA for the CDR3: TGTGCCAGCAGCCCCGGGGCCCATGTTTCACCCCTCCACTTT. Based on the CDR3 plus reference TRBV7-9 and TRBJ1-6, the full variable domain is DTGVSQNPRHKITKRGQNVTFRCDPISEHNRLYWYRQTLGQGPEFLTYFQNEAQLEKSRLLSDRFSAERPKGSFSTLEIQRTEQGDSAMYLCASSPGAHVSPLHFGNGTRLTVT.

Only a few counts were recorded for this clonotype. The chain joins TRBV12-3 or TRBV12-4 to TRBJ1-2; tentative D call: TRBD1 (5 bases). CDR3 length equals 14 residues. Trimming cost V 6 bases and J 8 bases, with 19 bases left between them. The CDR3 protein is CASSHSDILGGYTF. The CDR3 DNA is TGTGCCAGCAGCCACTCGGACATCCTGGGCGGCTACACCTTC.